This TCR beta chain was recorded in a study of T-cell memory formation after mild COVID-19. Libraries for TCRalpha and TCRbeta carried sample barcodes and unique molecular identifiers via 5'RACE. TCRdb called the 5' RACE reads again in MiXCR, with one record for every CDR3 protein. The repertoire holds 120,000 to 150,000 distinct CDR3 sequences, with 15% to 20% as singletons. This CDR3 has 14 amino acids. V was pared by 3 bases and J by 5 bases, with 6 bases of the junction left unmatched. The V call is TRBV12-3 or TRBV12-4, the J call TRBJ2-7; TRBD1 agrees at 8 bases. The sequenced sample was PBMCs or a T cell subset sorted from them (not recorded which). This clonotype was sampled from an adult woman who had mild COVID-19 (a few samples of this study predate the infection). Cell type and time point are not known. CDR3 loop: CASSFGATGDEQYF. CDR3 DNA sequence: TGTGCCAGCAGTTTTGGGGCGACAGGGGACGAGCAGTACTTC.